The clone carrying this T cell receptor beta chain was counted a few times. Original processing notes: Estimates of nucleated cell counts were drawn from the amplification of reference gene primers. The data were produced by immunoSEQ multiplex PCR, yet TCRdb's version contains in-frame clones alone and is incomplete. For V, J and clone size, that table is used; D and trimming come from the DNA. The table lists around 200,000 clones, around nine tenths of them singletons, with around 1.6% in the top ten. This sample was included in a study of blood T cell repertoires in COVID-19. Looking at the study overall: Samples taken during acute and convalescent COVID-19 were collected in the United States, Italy and Spain.

Source material: peripheral blood. This clonotype was sampled from a man between 18 and 29 years old with active or convalescent COVID-19.

The chain's CDR3 is CASSLDNNYGYTF. The CDR3 DNA reads as TGTGCCAGCAGCTTGGACAATAACTATGGCTACACCTTC. The chain uses TRBV5-4 and TRBJ1-2; no reliable D call. Trimming stripped 0 bases from V and 1 base from J, with 4 bases between. The V gene's germline CDR1 is SGHNT and CDR2 YYREEE (reference sequence). CDR3 length: 13 amino acids.